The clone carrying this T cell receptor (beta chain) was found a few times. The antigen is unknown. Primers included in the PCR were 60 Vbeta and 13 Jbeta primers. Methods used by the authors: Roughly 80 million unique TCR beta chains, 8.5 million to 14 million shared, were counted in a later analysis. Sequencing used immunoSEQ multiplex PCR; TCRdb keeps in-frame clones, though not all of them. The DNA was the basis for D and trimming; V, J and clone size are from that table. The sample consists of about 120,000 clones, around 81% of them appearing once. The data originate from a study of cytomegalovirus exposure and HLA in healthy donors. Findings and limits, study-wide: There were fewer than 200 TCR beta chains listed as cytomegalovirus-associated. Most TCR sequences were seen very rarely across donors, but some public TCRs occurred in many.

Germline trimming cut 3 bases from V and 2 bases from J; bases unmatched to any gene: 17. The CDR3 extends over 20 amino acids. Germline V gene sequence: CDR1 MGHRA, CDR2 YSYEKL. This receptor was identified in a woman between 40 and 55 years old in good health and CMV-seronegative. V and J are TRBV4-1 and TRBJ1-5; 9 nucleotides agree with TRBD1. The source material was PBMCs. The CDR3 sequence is CASSHVSGTGSTLGNQPQHF. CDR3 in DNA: TGCGCCAGCAGCCATGTCTCCGGGACAGGGAGTACCCTTGGCAATCAGCCCCAGCATTTT.